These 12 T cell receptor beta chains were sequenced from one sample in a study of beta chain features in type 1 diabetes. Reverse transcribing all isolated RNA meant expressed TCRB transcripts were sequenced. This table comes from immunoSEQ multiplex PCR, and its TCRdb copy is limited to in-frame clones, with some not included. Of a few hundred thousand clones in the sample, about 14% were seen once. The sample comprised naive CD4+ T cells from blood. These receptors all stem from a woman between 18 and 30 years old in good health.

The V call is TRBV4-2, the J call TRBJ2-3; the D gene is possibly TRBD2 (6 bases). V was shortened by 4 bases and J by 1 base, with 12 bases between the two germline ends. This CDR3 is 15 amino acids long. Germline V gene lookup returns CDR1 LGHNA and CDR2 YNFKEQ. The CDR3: CASSLRERGTDTQYF. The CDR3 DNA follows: TGTGCCAGCAGCCTACGGGAGAGGGGCACAGATACGCAGTATTTT.

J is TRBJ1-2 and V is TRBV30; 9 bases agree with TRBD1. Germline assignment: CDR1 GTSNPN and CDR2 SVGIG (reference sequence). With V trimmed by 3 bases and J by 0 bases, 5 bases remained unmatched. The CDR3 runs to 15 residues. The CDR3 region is CAWSLQGASNYGYTF. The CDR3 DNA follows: TGTGCCTGGAGCCTACAGGGGGCCTCTAACTATGGCTACACCTTC.

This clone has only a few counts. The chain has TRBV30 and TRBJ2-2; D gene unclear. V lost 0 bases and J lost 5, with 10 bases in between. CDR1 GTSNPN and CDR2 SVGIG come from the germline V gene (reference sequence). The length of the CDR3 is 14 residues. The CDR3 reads CAWSVYRFTGELFF. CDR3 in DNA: TGTGCCTGGAGTGTATATAGATTTACCGGGGAGCTGTTTTTT.

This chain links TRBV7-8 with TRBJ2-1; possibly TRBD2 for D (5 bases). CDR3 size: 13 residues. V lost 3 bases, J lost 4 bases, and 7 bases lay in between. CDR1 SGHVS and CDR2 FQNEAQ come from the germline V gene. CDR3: CASSLGAYNEQFF. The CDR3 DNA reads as TGTGCCAGCAGCTTGGGAGCATACAATGAGCAGTTCTTC.

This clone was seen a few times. The CDR3 is CASSLLAAGANVLTF. CDR3 nucleotide sequence: TGTGCCAGCAGCCTTCTAGCTGCTGGGGCCAACGTCCTGACTTTC. The chain carries TRBV28 and TRBJ2-6; TRBD2 is a possible D gene (5 bases). The CDR3 runs 15 residues. Germline loops: CDR1 MDHEN, CDR2 SYDVKM. V lost 6 bases to trimming and J lost 2 bases, with 11 bases between them. The whole variable domain, remainder taken from reference TRBV28 and TRBJ2-6, is DVKVTQSSRYLVKRTGEKVFLECVQDMDHENMFWYRQDPGLGLRLIYFSYDVKMKEKGDIPEGYSVSREKKERFSLILESASTNQTSMYLCASSLLAAGANVLTFGAGSRLTVL.

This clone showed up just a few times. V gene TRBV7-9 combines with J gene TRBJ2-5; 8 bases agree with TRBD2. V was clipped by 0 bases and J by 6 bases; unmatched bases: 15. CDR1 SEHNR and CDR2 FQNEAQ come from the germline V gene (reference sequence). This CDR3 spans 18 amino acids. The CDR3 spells CASSLASLGTSREKTQYF. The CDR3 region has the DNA TGTGCCAGCAGCTTAGCCTCCCTCGGGACTAGTAGGGAGAAGACCCAGTACTTC.

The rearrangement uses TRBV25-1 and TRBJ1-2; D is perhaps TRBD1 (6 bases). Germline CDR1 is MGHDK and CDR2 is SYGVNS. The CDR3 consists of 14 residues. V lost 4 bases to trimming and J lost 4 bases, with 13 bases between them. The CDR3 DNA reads TGTGCCAGCAGTGCGGGGGGCGCGGGCTATGGCTACACCTTC. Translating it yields CASSAGGAGYGYTF.

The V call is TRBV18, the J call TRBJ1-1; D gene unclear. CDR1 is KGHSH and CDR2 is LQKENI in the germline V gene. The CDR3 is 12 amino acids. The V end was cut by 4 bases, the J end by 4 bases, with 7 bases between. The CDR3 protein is CASSRAGTEAFF. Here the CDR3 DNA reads TGTGCCAGCTCACGGGCAGGCACTGAAGCTTTCTTT.

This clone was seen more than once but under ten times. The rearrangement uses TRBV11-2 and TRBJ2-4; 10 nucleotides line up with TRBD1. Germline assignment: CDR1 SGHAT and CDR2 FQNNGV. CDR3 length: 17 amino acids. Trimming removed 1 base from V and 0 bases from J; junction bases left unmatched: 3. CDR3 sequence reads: CASSLVGTGAAKNIQYF. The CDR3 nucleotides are TGTGCCAGCAGCTTAGTTGGGACAGGGGCAGCCAAAAACATTCAGTACTTC.

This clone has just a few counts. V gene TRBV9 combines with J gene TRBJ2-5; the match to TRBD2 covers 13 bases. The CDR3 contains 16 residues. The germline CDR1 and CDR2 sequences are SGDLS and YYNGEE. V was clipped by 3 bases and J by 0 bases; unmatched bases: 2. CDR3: CASSGGTSGNQETQYF. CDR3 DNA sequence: TGTGCCAGCAGCGGGGGGACTAGCGGGAACCAAGAGACCCAGTACTTC. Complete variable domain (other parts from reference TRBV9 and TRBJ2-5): DSGVTQTPKHLITATGQRVTLRCSPRSGDLSVYWYQQSLDQGLQFLIQYYNGEERAKGNILERFSAQQFPDLHSELNLSSLELGDSALYFCASSGGTSGNQETQYFGPGTRLLVL.

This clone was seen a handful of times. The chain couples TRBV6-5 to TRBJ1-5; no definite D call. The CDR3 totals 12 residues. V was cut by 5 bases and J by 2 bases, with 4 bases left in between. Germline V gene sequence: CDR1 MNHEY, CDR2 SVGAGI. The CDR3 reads CASSRGNQPQHF. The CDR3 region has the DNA TGTGCCAGCAGTCGGGGCAATCAGCCCCAGCATTTT.

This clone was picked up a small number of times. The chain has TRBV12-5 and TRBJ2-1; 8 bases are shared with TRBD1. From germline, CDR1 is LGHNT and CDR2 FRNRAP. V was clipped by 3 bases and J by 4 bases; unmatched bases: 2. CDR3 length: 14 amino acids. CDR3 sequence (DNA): TGTGCTAGTGGTTTCCGGACAGGGTACAATGAGCAGTTCTTC. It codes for CASGFRTGYNEQFF.